This T cell receptor beta chain was found in a study of technical replicates of blood from a handful of donors. CDR1 LGHNA and CDR2 YSLEER come from the germline V gene. The CDR3 runs 16 residues. V lost 1 base to trimming and J lost 2 bases; unmatched junction nucleotides: 7. Method: immunoSEQ multiplex PCR; TCRdb's copy keeps in-frame clones and lacks some. Of fewer than 70,000 clones detected, 75% to 90% appear once; the ten largest clones hold around 5%. Sample: PBMCs. The rearrangement joins TRBV4-3 to TRBJ2-5, with TRBD2 matching 7 bases. This clonotype was sampled from a human donor in good health. Some clones in this sample may be carry-over from other donors' samples. The CDR3 DNA reads as TGCGCCAGCAGCCAAGGCCTCAACGGGGGGCAAGAGACCCAGTACTTC. This sequence encodes CASSQGLNGGQETQYF.